Following are 10 T cell receptor beta chains from one sample sequenced in a study of blood T cell repertoires in COVID-19. Libraries were prepared by immunoSEQ multiplex PCR; TCRdb keeps only in-frame clonotypes and omits some of them. Altogether roughly 500,000 clones are present, approximately 91% being singletons, with the ten largest covering approximately 8%. The sample was PBMCs or T cells enriched from blood (not recorded which). The receptors shown here come from a woman aged 60-75 years who had recovered from COVID-19.

The chain joins TRBV10-3 to TRBJ2-2, with D possibly TRBD2 on 5 matching bases. Trimming removed 4 bases from V and 6 bases from J, with 12 bases in between. There are 14 residues in the CDR3. From germline, CDR1 is ENHRY and CDR2 SYGVKD. The CDR3 region has the DNA TGTGCCATCAGTGCCGAAAGGGAGCCCGGGGAGCTGTTTTTT. It specifies CAISAEREPGELFF.

The chain employs TRBV13 and TRBJ2-7, with 11 bases matching TRBD2. Germline V gene data show CDR1 as PRHDT and CDR2 as FYEKMQ (reference sequence). The CDR3 spans 15 residues. V was clipped by 3 bases and J by 6 bases; unmatched bases: 7. The CDR3 loop reads CASSFVLAGAAEQYF. The CDR3, as DNA: TGTGCCAGCAGCTTCGTACTAGCGGGGGCGGCCGAGCAGTACTTC.

The rearrangement links TRBV10-3 to TRBJ1-5; TRBD1 agrees at 7 bases. V lost 9 bases, J lost 7 bases, and 9 bases stayed unmatched. The CDR3 loop spans 13 amino acids. Germline V gene lookup returns CDR1 ENHRY and CDR2 SYGVKD. The CDR3 DNA reads as TGTGCCATTGGAAGGGTAGGGGGCCAGCCCCAGCATTTT. Translating it yields CAIGRVGGQPQHF.

The chain joins TRBV9 to TRBJ2-3; 8 bases map to TRBD2. Unmatched junction bases numbered 8, after V lost 3 bases and J lost 5 bases. CDR3 length: 15 residues. Per the germline V gene, CDR1 is SGDLS and CDR2 is YYNGEE. CDR3 sequence reads: CASSALPGGVDTQYF. The CDR3 bases are TGTGCCAGCAGCGCCCTGCCGGGGGGGGTAGATACGCAGTATTTT.

This clone was seen only a few times. Other DNA sequences from this sample encode an identical CDR3 as well. V is TRBV7-2 and J is TRBJ2-3; 11 nucleotides line up with TRBD2. The CDR3 loop spans 16 amino acids. Germline CDR1 reads SGHTA; CDR2 reads FQGNSA. V shed 3 bases and J 2 bases; nucleotides not matched to a gene: 4. DNA for the CDR3: TGTGCCAGCAGCTTGCTAGCGGGGGGCACCACAGATACGCAGTATTTT. Translation gives CASSLLAGGTTDTQYF.

This chain joins TRBV29-1 and TRBJ1-4, with D tentatively TRBD1 (6 bases). Germline assignment: CDR1 SQVTM and CDR2 ANQGSEA. V lost 7 bases, J lost 4 bases, and 10 bases lay in between. This CDR3 is built from 12 residues. CDR3 amino acids: CSATGLNEKLFF. CDR3 bases: TGCAGCGCGACAGGTCTTAATGAAAAACTGTTTTTT.

The chain has TRBV24-1 and TRBJ1-2, with D maybe TRBD1 (6 bases). The V gene lost 2 bases and the J gene lost 8 bases, with 8 bases spanning the gap. Germline V CDR1 and CDR2: KGHDR, SFDVKD. The CDR3 runs 12 residues. For the CDR3, the DNA is TGTGCCACCAGTGATTGGGGGGGCGGCTACACCTTC. It translates to CATSDWGGGYTF.

The rearrangement joins TRBV5-5 to TRBJ1-1, with a weak D call TRBD1 (6 bases). V gave up 1 base and J gave up 11 bases, with 21 bases separating them. The CDR3 runs to 15 residues. Per the germline V gene, CDR1 is SGHKS and CDR2 is YYEKEE (reference sequence). CDR3 sequence (DNA): TGTGCCAGCAGCTTGATTGGCTTTGGGGGCGAGGATGCTTTCTTT. Amino acids: CASSLIGFGGEDAFF.

A single count supports this clone. The DNA of the CDR3 is TGTGCCAGCAGTCAATTTCAGGAGGCTGAGCAGTTCTTC. This sequence encodes CASSQFQEAEQFF. The gene calls are TRBV25-1 and TRBJ2-1, with D possibly being TRBD2 (5 bases). Germline-derived CDR1 and CDR2 are MGHDK and SYGVNS. Trimming left V 5 bases short and J 9 bases short, with 14 bases between. The CDR3 spans 13 residues.

Only one count was recorded for this clone. The V gene is TRBV6-6, the J gene TRBJ2-7, with 7 bases lining up with TRBD2. V lost 2 bases to trimming and J lost 1 base; unmatched junction nucleotides: 8. Germline CDR1 and CDR2: MNHNY and SVGAGI (reference sequence). The CDR3 is made up of 16 amino acids. This CDR3 reads CASSYRLIAGSYEQYF. CDR3 DNA sequence: TGTGCCAGCAGTTACAGACTGATAGCGGGTTCCTACGAGCAGTACTTC.